This TCR beta chain was retrieved from a study of OX40 agonist ivuxolimab in advanced cancers. This clone was observed a few times. Deletions cut 0 bases from V and 7 bases from J, with 5 bases between. Germline loops: CDR1 SGDLS, CDR2 YYNGEE. The CDR3 extends over 12 amino acids. The table came from immunoSEQ multiplex PCR; TCRdb's copy has only in-frame clones and leaves some out. This table holds about 30,000 clones, roughly 84% found once. The chain joins TRBV9 to TRBJ1-3; the D gene is possibly TRBD1 (5 bases). This receptor was identified in an adult with an advanced solid tumor such as melanoma, head and neck, liver or kidney cancer. The source was CD4+ or CD8+ T cells sorted from blood, collected in a trial of the OX40 agonist ivuxolimab. The CDR3 reads CASSVGGNTIYF. Written as DNA, the CDR3 is TGTGCCAGCAGCGTAGGGGGGAACACCATATATTTT.